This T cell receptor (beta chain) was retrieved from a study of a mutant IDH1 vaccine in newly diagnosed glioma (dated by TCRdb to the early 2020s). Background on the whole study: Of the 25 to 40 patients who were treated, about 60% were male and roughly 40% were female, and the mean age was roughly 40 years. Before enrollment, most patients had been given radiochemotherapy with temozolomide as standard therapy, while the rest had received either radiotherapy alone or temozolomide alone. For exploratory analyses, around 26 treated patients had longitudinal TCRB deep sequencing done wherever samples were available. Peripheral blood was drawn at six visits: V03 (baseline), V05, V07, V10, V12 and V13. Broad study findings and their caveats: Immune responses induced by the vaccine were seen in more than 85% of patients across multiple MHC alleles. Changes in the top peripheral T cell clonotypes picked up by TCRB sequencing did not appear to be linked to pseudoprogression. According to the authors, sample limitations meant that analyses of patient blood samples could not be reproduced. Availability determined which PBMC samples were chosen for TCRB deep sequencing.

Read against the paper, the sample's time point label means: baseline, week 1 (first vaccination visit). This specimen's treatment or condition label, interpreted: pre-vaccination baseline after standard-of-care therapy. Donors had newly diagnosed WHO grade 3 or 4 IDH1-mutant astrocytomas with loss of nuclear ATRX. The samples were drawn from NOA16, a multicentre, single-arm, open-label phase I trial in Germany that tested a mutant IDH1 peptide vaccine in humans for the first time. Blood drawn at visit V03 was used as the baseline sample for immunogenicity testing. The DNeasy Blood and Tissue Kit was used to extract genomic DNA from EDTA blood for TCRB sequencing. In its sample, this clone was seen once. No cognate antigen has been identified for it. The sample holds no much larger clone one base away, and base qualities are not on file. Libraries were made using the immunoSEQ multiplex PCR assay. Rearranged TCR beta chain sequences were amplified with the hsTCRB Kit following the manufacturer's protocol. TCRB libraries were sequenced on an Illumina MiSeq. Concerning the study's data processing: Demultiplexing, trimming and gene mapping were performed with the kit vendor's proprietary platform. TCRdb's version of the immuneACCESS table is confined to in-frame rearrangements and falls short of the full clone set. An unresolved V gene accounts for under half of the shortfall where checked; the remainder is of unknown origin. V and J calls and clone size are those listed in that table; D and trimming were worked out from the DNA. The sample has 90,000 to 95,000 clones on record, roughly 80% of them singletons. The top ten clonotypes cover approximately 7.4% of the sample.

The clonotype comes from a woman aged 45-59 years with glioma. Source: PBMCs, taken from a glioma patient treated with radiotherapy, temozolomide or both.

The DNA is as follows: TGTGCCAGTAGGGAACAGGGAAGCGAGACCCAGTACTTC. It specifies CASREQGSETQYF. The rearranged chain carries TRBV19 and TRBJ2-5; the best D guess is TRBD1, with 6 bases matching. CDR1 is given as LNHDA and CDR2 as SQIVND, both from the germline V gene (reference sequence). The cysteine opens and the phenylalanine closes a CDR3 of 13 amino acids. The read is trimmed to its CDR3 DNA, 39 bases read in frame from base 1. V is clipped by 6 bases and J by 5 bases, and the sequence between their germline boundaries is 13 bases long. Beyond the CDR3, the reference TRBV19 and TRBJ2-5 genes provide the residues; the full variable domain reads: DGGITQSPKYLFRKEGQNVTLSCEQNLNHDAMYWYRQDPGQGLRLIYYSQIVNDFQKGDIAEGYSVSREKKESFPLTVTSAQKNPTAFYLCASREQGSETQYFGPGTRLLVL.